Following are 21 T cell receptor beta chains from one sample sequenced in a study of identifying expanded T cells in peripheral blood. Sequenced by immunoSEQ multiplex PCR; TCRdb stores in-frame clones only, minus some. The sample has about 78,000 clones; about four fifths are singletons. Sequenced input: blood. These receptors were collected from a person aged 18-70 years in good health.

This chain links TRBV4-3 with TRBJ2-7, with 10 bases fitting TRBD2. The CDR3 loop spans 14 amino acids. V gave up 3 bases and J gave up 5 bases; unmatched junction bases: 4. Germline V gene sequence: CDR1 LGHNA, CDR2 YSLEER. CDR3: CASSQGLATDEQYF. CDR3 sequence (DNA): TGCGCCAGCAGCCAGGGACTAGCGACCGACGAGCAGTACTTC.

The gene calls are TRBV2 and TRBJ2-1; D unresolved. V was shortened by 4 bases and J by 8 bases, with 18 bases between the two germline ends. CDR1 SNHLY and CDR2 FYNNEI come from the germline V gene. The CDR3 runs 15 residues. CDR3 amino acids: CASSGLDIPRHEQFF. The DNA for the CDR3 is TGTGCCAGCAGTGGATTAGACATCCCACGGCATGAGCAGTTCTTC.

The rearrangement joins TRBV19 to TRBJ1-4, with D possibly TRBD1 on 6 matching bases. V was trimmed by 4 bases and J by 6 bases, leaving 9 bases between them. The CDR3 has 13 amino acids. Germline V CDR1 and CDR2: LNHDA, SQIVND (reference sequence). The CDR3 spells CASSRGRDEKLFF. The DNA for the CDR3 is TGTGCCAGTAGTAGGGGGCGGGATGAAAAACTGTTTTTT.

This clone was detected a few times. The gene calls are TRBV7-2 and TRBJ2-5; TRBD1 aligns across 7 bases. V was pared by 5 bases and J by 4 bases, with 10 bases of the junction left unmatched. The CDR3 length is 15 residues. CDR1 is SGHTA, CDR2 FQGNSA, per germline. The DNA for the CDR3 is TGTGCCAGCAGCCCCCGGGACAGAGGGACAGAGACCCAGTACTTC. Protein product: CASSPRDRGTETQYF.

The chain employs TRBV7-3 and TRBJ2-2; 14 nucleotides match TRBD2. With 1 base clipped from V and 3 bases from J, the junction kept 10 bases outside the gene matches. Per the germline V gene, CDR1 is SGHTA and CDR2 is FQGTGA. The CDR3 extends over 20 amino acids. This chain's CDR3 is CASSLSPTSGRGRYTGELFF. CDR3 nucleotides: TGTGCCAGCAGCTTAAGCCCGACTAGCGGGAGGGGTCGCTACACCGGGGAGCTGTTTTTT. Based on the CDR3 plus reference TRBV7-3 and TRBJ2-2, the full variable domain is GAGVSQTPSNKVTEKGKYVELRCDPISGHTALYWYRQSLGQGPEFLIYFQGTGAADDSGLPNDRFFAVRPEGSVSTLKIQRTERGDSAVYLCASSLSPTSGRGRYTGELFFGEGSRLTVL.

This clone was counted once. The J gene is TRBJ2-6, the V gene TRBV25-1; D remains unclear. CDR1 is MGHDK, CDR2 SYGVNS, per germline. The CDR3 is 16 amino acids. V was trimmed by 4 bases and J by 1 base, leaving 11 bases between them. DNA for the CDR3: TGTGCCAGCAGTGGCGTCATTACATCTGGGGCCAACGTCCTGACTTTC. Its translation is CASSGVITSGANVLTF.

This chain joins TRBV5-6 and TRBJ2-7, with TRBD2 matching 13 bases. Germline assignment: CDR1 SGHDT and CDR2 YYEEEE. The CDR3 has 15 amino acids. V lost 1 base to trimming and J lost 5 bases; unmatched junction nucleotides: 3. CDR3 amino acids: CASSLSGLAGDEQYF. In DNA, the CDR3 is TGTGCCAGCAGCTTGAGCGGACTAGCGGGAGACGAGCAGTACTTC.

V gene TRBV7-8 combines with J gene TRBJ2-3; 12 bases map to TRBD2. The V gene end was trimmed by 4 bases and the J gene end by 4 bases; junction bases not matched to a gene: 6. Germline V gene lookup returns CDR1 SGHVS and CDR2 FQNEAQ. The length of the CDR3 is 16 residues. CDR3 nucleotide sequence: TGTGCCAGCAGCTGGACTAGCGGGACAAGCGCAGATACGCAGTATTTT. Translating it yields CASSWTSGTSADTQYF.

The gene calls are TRBV11-1 and TRBJ1-1; the match to TRBD1 covers 7 bases. CDR3 size: 14 residues. Germline V gene lookup returns CDR1 SGHAT and CDR2 FQDESV (reference sequence). The junction had 8 bases not matched to a gene; V was cut back by 5 bases and J by 5 bases. This CDR3 is CASSVNRGRTEAFF. The DNA of the CDR3 is TGTGCCAGCAGCGTCAACAGGGGACGAACTGAAGCTTTCTTT.

V and J are TRBV27 and TRBJ2-5, with TRBD1 matching 10 bases. Germline-derived CDR1 and CDR2 are MNHEY and SMNVEV (reference sequence). The CDR3 covers 16 residues. V was pared by 5 bases and J by 0 bases, with 6 bases of the junction left unmatched. CDR3 loop: CASSKRGQGNQETQYF. CDR3 sequence (DNA): TGTGCCAGCAGTAAGCGGGGACAGGGGAACCAAGAGACCCAGTACTTC.

The rearrangement links TRBV2 to TRBJ2-7; tentatively, D is TRBD1 (5 bases). Deletions cut 4 bases from V and 0 bases from J, with 13 bases between. Germline values: CDR1 SNHLY, CDR2 FYNNEI. This CDR3 is built from 15 residues. In nucleotides, the CDR3 is TGTGCCAGCAGTGGCGTTGCAGGGCCCTCCTACGAGCAGTACTTC. Amino acids: CASSGVAGPSYEQYF.

The rearrangement links TRBV14 to TRBJ1-1, with D tentatively TRBD1 (5 bases). This CDR3 spans 13 amino acids. Germline assignment: CDR1 SGHDN and CDR2 FVKESK. The V end lost 3 bases, the J end lost 2 bases, and 7 bases lay between the germline ends. DNA for the CDR3: TGTGCCAGCAGCCAGGGGCGAAACACTGAAGCTTTCTTT. Translated: CASSQGRNTEAFF.

The J gene is TRBJ2-2, the V gene TRBV25-1; TRBD1 matches at 7 bases. The CDR3 runs to 14 residues. The V segment lost 1 base and the J segment 6 bases; nucleotides outside the gene matches: 2. Looked up from germline, CDR1 is MGHDK and CDR2 is SYGVNS. This CDR3 reads CASSELRGPGELFF. The CDR3 nucleotides are TGTGCCAGCAGTGAATTAAGGGGGCCCGGGGAGCTGTTTTTT.

The V call is TRBV9, the J call TRBJ2-2, with 8 bases fitting TRBD2. Germline V CDR1 and CDR2: SGDLS, YYNGEE. The CDR3 runs to 16 residues. Trimming at V came to 0 bases and at J to 4 bases, leaving 5 bases not matched to a gene. This CDR3 reads CASSVAPGGVTGELFF. The CDR3, as DNA: TGTGCCAGCAGCGTAGCCCCGGGAGGGGTCACCGGGGAGCTGTTTTTT. Filled out from reference TRBV9 and TRBJ2-2, the complete variable domain reads DSGVTQTPKHLITATGQRVTLRCSPRSGDLSVYWYQQSLDQGLQFLIQYYNGEERAKGNILERFSAQQFPDLHSELNLSSLELGDSALYFCASSVAPGGVTGELFFGEGSRLTVL.

This clone was observed a handful of times. The CDR3 sequence: CASRGQGANYGYTF. The CDR3 DNA follows: TGTGCCAGTAGGGGGCAGGGAGCTAACTATGGCTACACCTTC. The genes are TRBV19 and TRBJ1-2, with a tentative D call TRBD1 (5 bases). This CDR3 is built from 14 residues. Germline V CDR1 and CDR2: LNHDA, SQIVND (reference sequence). V lost 6 bases and J 0 bases, leaving 11 bases between the germline ends.

This clone occurred a few times. The V call is TRBV6-6, the J call TRBJ1-5, with D maybe TRBD1 (6 bases). From germline, CDR1 is MNHNY and CDR2 SVGAGI (reference sequence). Trimming took 2 bases from V and 8 from J, leaving 13 bases between them. The CDR3 sequence is 14 residues long. The CDR3 DNA follows: TGTGCCAGCAGTTACCTAAACCAGGGGAAGCCCCAGCATTTT. Translating gives CASSYLNQGKPQHF.

This clone has more than one count but fewer than ten. Sequence at one end of the junction differs from germline and may be a read error. The J gene is TRBJ2-5, the V gene TRBV7-7; a possible D gene is TRBD2 (6 bases). CDR3 length: 14 amino acids. Per germline, CDR1 SSHAT and CDR2 FNYEAQ (reference sequence). The CDR3 loop is CASSPTLGRGTQYF. CDR3 bases: TGTGCTAGCAGCCCGACTTTGGGGCGGGGGACCCAGTACTTC.

Points on this clone: Other DNA sequences in the sample encode the same CDR3. This chain uses TRBV7-9 with TRBJ2-3; D remains ambiguous. V was cut by 4 bases and J by 2 bases, with 4 bases left in between. The CDR3 is 12 amino acids. Germline V gene lookup returns CDR1 SEHNR and CDR2 FQNEAQ (reference sequence). The CDR3 is CASSSHTDTQYF. The CDR3, as DNA: TGTGCCAGCAGCTCTCACACAGATACGCAGTATTTT.

This chain joins TRBV19 and TRBJ2-7; 9 positions agree with TRBD1. The length of the CDR3 is 13 residues. J gave up 6 bases and V 3 bases, and 3 bases lay outside the gene matches. Germline V gives CDR1 LNHDA, CDR2 SQIVND (reference sequence). CDR3 DNA sequence: TGTGCCAGTAGTATCGGGGACAGGGCCGAGCAGTACTTC. This translates into CASSIGDRAEQYF.

The sample holds a few counts of this clone. The chain couples TRBV5-1 to TRBJ1-1; no clear D. The CDR3 loop spans 16 amino acids. Germline loops: CDR1 SGHRS, CDR2 YFSETQ. Trimming took off 0 bases at V and 0 bases at J, with 12 bases between the two ends. The CDR3 loop reads CASSLDLGFMNTEAFF. In DNA form, the CDR3 reads TGCGCCAGCAGCTTGGATCTGGGATTCATGAACACTGAAGCTTTCTTT.

The chain employs TRBV19 and TRBJ2-5; 7 bases fit TRBD2. The CDR3 is 16 amino acids. V gave up 4 bases and J gave up 3 bases; unmatched junction bases: 11. Germline CDR1 LNHDA, CDR2 SQIVND (reference sequence). The CDR3 DNA reads TGTGCCAGTAGTACCTCCCGGGGGAGGGCCGAAGAGACCCAGTACTTC. Residues: CASSTSRGRAEETQYF.